This TCR beta chain was observed in a study of long-term antiretroviral therapy in people with HIV. At the level of the study: Samples from the earliest time points predate the 2015 immediate-ART recommendation by about a decade.

The CDR3 loop spans 14 amino acids. Trimming stripped 2 bases from V and 2 bases from J, with 11 bases between. Germline CDR1 SQVTM, CDR2 ANQGSEA. At the survey level, the v3.0 immunoSEQ assay was run. Generated by immunoSEQ multiplex PCR, the TCRdb table keeps only in-frame clones and is missing some. The data contain about 23,000 clones, about four fifths of them singletons. This chain uses TRBV29-1 with TRBJ2-3; D uncertain. The sequences come from unsorted PBMCs, collected 1.5 years after starting antiretroviral therapy. The clonotype was recovered from a man aged 25 to 40 with HIV. As DNA, the CDR3 is TGCAGCGTTGAAAGTCCCTCCTCCACAGATACGCAGTATTTT. Translated, it gives CSVESPSSTDTQYF.